A few counts support the clone carrying this TCR beta chain. Its cognate antigen is unknown. These data originate in a study of T cell repertoires in cytomegalovirus infection. Study context: Public TCR beta signatures provided an indication of both CMV infection and a matching HLA type.

TCRdb fed the reads into MiXCR, producing one record per CDR3 protein. The data contain about 180,000 distinct CDR3 sequences, 17% of them singletons. CDR1 and CDR2 from the germline V gene are MNHEY and SVGAGI. The CDR3 runs 17 residues. Trimming stripped 2 bases from V and 2 bases from J, with 13 bases between. General study findings and limits: HLA-C-restricted CMV-specific TCR beta clonotypes were dominant in the ex vivo response. CMV carriers with the relevant HLA were identified by cumulative public TCR beta family frequency.

The receptor was derived from a human donor in good health (CMV status not recorded). Some clones in this sample may be carry-over from other donors' samples. Input material: CD8+ T cells from PBMCs. The chain joins TRBV6-5 to TRBJ2-6; D gene uncertain. CDR3 bases: TGTGCCAGCAGTTACCCCCCTCTTGGACCTGGGGCCAACGTCCTGACTTTC. Its translation is CASSYPPLGPGANVLTF.